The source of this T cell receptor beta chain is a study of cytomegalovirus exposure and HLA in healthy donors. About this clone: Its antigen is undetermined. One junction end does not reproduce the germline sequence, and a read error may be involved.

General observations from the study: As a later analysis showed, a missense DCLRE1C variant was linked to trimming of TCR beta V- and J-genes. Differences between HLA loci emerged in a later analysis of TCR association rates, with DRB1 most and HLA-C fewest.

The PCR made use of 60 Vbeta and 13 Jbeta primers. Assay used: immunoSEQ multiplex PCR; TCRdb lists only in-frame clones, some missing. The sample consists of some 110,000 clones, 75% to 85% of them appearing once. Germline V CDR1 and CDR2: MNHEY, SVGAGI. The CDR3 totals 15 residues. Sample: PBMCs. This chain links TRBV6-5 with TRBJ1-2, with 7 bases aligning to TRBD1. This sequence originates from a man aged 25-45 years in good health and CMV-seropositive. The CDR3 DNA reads TGTGCCAGCAGTTTATTTAGACAGGGCCTCTATGGCTACATCTTC. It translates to CASSLFRQGLYGYIF.